Following are 27 T cell receptor beta chains from one sample sequenced in a study of cytomegalovirus exposure and HLA in healthy donors. Measured with immunoSEQ multiplex PCR; TCRdb has only the in-frame clones, and not every one. The table includes around 130,000 clones, just under 90% detected once. Sequencing was carried out using PBMCs. Every receptor here comes from a man aged 25 to 40 in good health and CMV-seronegative.

The J gene is TRBJ2-2, the V gene TRBV2, with D possibly matching TRBD1 (5 bases). V was cut by 0 bases and J by 3 bases, with 29 bases left in between. This CDR3 comprises 22 residues. Germline CDR1 and CDR2: SNHLY and FYNNEI. DNA of the CDR3: TGTGCCAGCAGTGAAGCGCTTCGGACCCCCGACCGCGGTGGGGCGGACACCGGGGAGCTGTTTTTT. Amino acid sequence: CASSEALRTPDRGGADTGELFF.

V is TRBV7-9 and J is TRBJ2-7; 9 nucleotides match TRBD1. Germline-derived CDR1 and CDR2 are SEHNR and FQNEAQ (reference sequence). The length of the CDR3 is 16 residues. With 4 bases clipped from V and 3 bases from J, the junction kept 10 bases outside the gene matches. CDR3 DNA sequence: TGTGCCAGCAGCTCCCCATCGGGACAGGGAGGCTACGAGCAGTACTTC. Its translation: CASSSPSGQGGYEQYF.

In its sample, this clone was seen a few times. This chain uses TRBV2 with TRBJ2-1, with 9 nucleotides matching TRBD2. J was trimmed by 9 bases and V by 7 bases; bases with no gene match: 13. The CDR3 length is 15 residues. Germline V gene sequence: CDR1 SNHLY, CDR2 FYNNEI. As DNA, the CDR3 is TGTGCCAGCATTCGCCCGGCTAGCGGGGCTGTTGAGCAGTTCTTC. It is translated as CASIRPASGAVEQFF.

The rearrangement links TRBV9 to TRBJ1-3, with D maybe TRBD1 (5 bases). This CDR3 has 15 amino acids. With 0 bases removed from V and 0 bases from J, the gap between germline ends came to 7 bases. Germline CDR1 and CDR2: SGDLS and YYNGEE. CDR3: CASSVAGNSGNTIYF. The DNA of the CDR3 is TGTGCCAGCAGCGTAGCAGGGAACTCTGGAAACACCATATATTTT.

This rearrangement joins TRBV2 to TRBJ2-7, with D possibly TRBD2 on 6 matching bases. Germline assignment: CDR1 SNHLY and CDR2 FYNNEI. V was trimmed by 6 bases and J by 9 bases, leaving 21 bases between them. The CDR3 contains 14 residues. The CDR3 is CASRGERILGGQYF. The DNA of the CDR3 is TGTGCCAGCAGAGGGGAGCGGATACTGGGGGGGCAGTACTTC.

V gene TRBV29-1 combines with J gene TRBJ1-2, with D uncertain. The CDR3 has 14 residues. CDR1 is SQVTM, CDR2 ANQGSEA, per germline. The V gene lost 6 bases and the J gene lost 7 bases, with 21 bases spanning the gap. Written as DNA, the CDR3 is TGCAGCGTATTTACACCGTTTGTTGTTGGTGGCTACACCTTC. It yields the protein CSVFTPFVVGGYTF.

The chain employs TRBV2 and TRBJ1-4, with 8 nucleotides matching TRBD1. Trimming removed 6 bases from V and 3 bases from J; junction bases left unmatched: 6. CDR3 length: 15 residues. The V gene's germline CDR1 is SNHLY and CDR2 FYNNEI. As DNA, the CDR3 is TGTGCCAGCAGGACCCAGGGGGCTTCTAATGAAAAACTGTTTTTT. Its translation: CASRTQGASNEKLFF.

V gene TRBV7-2 combines with J gene TRBJ2-7; maybe TRBD2 (5 bases). V lost 1 base and J lost 0, with 13 bases in between. The CDR3 sequence is 16 residues long. CDR1 and CDR2 (germline): SGHTA, FQGNSA. Written as DNA, the CDR3 is TGTGCCAGCAGCTTAGTTTCCGGGGTAAGCTCCTACGAGCAGTACTTC. This gives the protein CASSLVSGVSSYEQYF.

This sequence joins TRBV19 and TRBJ2-2; D uncertain. V was pared by 7 bases and J by 1 base, with 7 bases between. This CDR3 has 13 amino acids. Germline lookup yields CDR1 LNHDA and CDR2 SQIVND (reference sequence). CDR3 residues: CASTEWNTGELFF. CDR3 nucleotide sequence: TGTGCCAGTACTGAGTGGAACACCGGGGAGCTGTTTTTT.

The rearrangement uses TRBV5-4 and TRBJ2-3; no reliable D call. Trimming pared 4 bases from V and 0 bases from J, leaving 18 bases between. Germline V gene lookup returns CDR1 SGHNT and CDR2 YYREEE (reference sequence). CDR3 length: 17 amino acids. The CDR3 reads CASSLPSRAYSTDTQYF. CDR3 nucleotides: TGTGCCAGCAGCCTACCCTCTCGAGCGTACAGCACAGATACGCAGTATTTT. The whole variable domain, remainder taken from reference TRBV5-4 and TRBJ2-3, is ETGVTQSPTHLIKTRGQQVTLRCSSQSGHNTVSWYQQALGQGPQFIFQYYREEENGRGNFPPRFSGLQFPNYSSELNVNALELDDSALYLCASSLPSRAYSTDTQYFGPGTRLTVL.

This clone has only a few counts. This chain joins TRBV6-5 and TRBJ1-3; 7 bases agree with TRBD1. CDR1 MNHEY and CDR2 SVGAGI come from the germline V gene. The CDR3 covers 14 residues. V trimming: 8 bases; J trimming: 1 base; junction bases outside the gene matches: 5. The DNA for the CDR3 is TGTGCCAGCGGTGAGGGGGCGTCTGGAAACACCATATATTTT. This sequence encodes CASGEGASGNTIYF.

This chain connects TRBV7-9 to TRBJ2-3; 7 bases fit TRBD2. The CDR3 is 15 residues long. The ends lost 3 bases at V and 0 bases at J; junction bases unmatched: 3. Germline CDR1 SEHNR, CDR2 FQNEAQ (reference sequence). Written as DNA, the CDR3 is TGTGCCAGCAGCTTCAAAGCGGGGAGCACAGATACGCAGTATTTT. This sequence encodes CASSFKAGSTDTQYF. Based on the CDR3 plus reference TRBV7-9 and TRBJ2-3, the full variable domain is DTGVSQNPRHKITKRGQNVTFRCDPISEHNRLYWYRQTLGQGPEFLTYFQNEAQLEKSRLLSDRFSAERPKGSFSTLEIQRTEQGDSAMYLCASSFKAGSTDTQYFGPGTRLTVL.

The chain is built from TRBV9 and TRBJ1-4; D call uncertain. The CDR3 is made up of 14 amino acids. V was clipped by 4 bases and J by 6 bases, with 13 bases between them. The germline V gene encodes CDR1 SGDLS and CDR2 YYNGEE. CDR3 sequence reads: CASSRRGWDEKLFF. The DNA of the CDR3 is TGTGCCAGCAGCCGGCGCGGGTGGGATGAAAAACTGTTTTTT.

The chain carries TRBV7-2 and TRBJ2-7, with D possibly being TRBD1 (6 bases). Germline V gene lookup returns CDR1 SGHTA and CDR2 FQGNSA. The CDR3 loop spans 15 amino acids. Trimming shortened V by 0 bases and J by 2 bases, and 11 bases separated the two germline ends. The CDR3 loop reads CASSLAFRGPYEQYF. The CDR3 DNA reads TGTGCCAGCAGCTTAGCGTTCAGGGGTCCCTACGAGCAGTACTTC.

This clone was recorded a few times. The V and J genes are TRBV6-1 and TRBJ1-5, with a possible D match to TRBD1 (5 bases). Germline CDR1 and CDR2: MNHNS and SASEGT. V was clipped by 7 bases and J by 3 bases, with 13 bases between them. The CDR3 length is 14 residues. The CDR3 loop reads CASTAGIYNQPQHF. DNA for the CDR3: TGTGCCAGCACGGCAGGGATTTACAATCAGCCCCAGCATTTT.

The chain couples TRBV18 to TRBJ2-7; a possible D gene is TRBD2 (5 bases). CDR3 length equals 14 residues. V lost 0 bases and J lost 2, with 8 bases in between. Germline CDR1 is KGHSH and CDR2 is LQKENI. The CDR3 region is CASSPPGNPYEQYF. For the CDR3, the DNA is TGTGCCAGCTCACCACCCGGGAACCCCTACGAGCAGTACTTC.

The chain carries TRBV15 and TRBJ1-1; D gene ambiguous. V lost 0 bases to trimming and J lost 0 bases, with 5 bases between them. This CDR3 has 14 residues. Germline V CDR1 and CDR2: LNHNV, YYDKDF (reference sequence). In nucleotides, the CDR3 is TGTGCCACCAGCAGAGATTTAGTGAACACTGAAGCTTTCTTT. The encoded protein is CATSRDLVNTEAFF.

The chain recombines TRBV15 with TRBJ1-1; no clear D. The germline V gene encodes CDR1 LNHNV and CDR2 YYDKDF (reference sequence). CDR3 length: 13 amino acids. With 0 bases removed from V and 6 bases from J, the gap between germline ends came to 8 bases. The CDR3 reads CATSRDRGAEAFF. In DNA, the CDR3 is TGTGCCACCAGCAGAGATCGAGGTGCTGAAGCTTTCTTT.

This clone occurred a few times. CDR3 protein: CASSYGGDRGPQPQHF. DNA for the CDR3: TGTGCCAGCAGTTACGGGGGCGACAGGGGCCCTCAGCCCCAGCATTTT. The chain joins TRBV6-6 to TRBJ1-5, with TRBD1 matching over 8 bases. J was trimmed by 6 bases and V by 2 bases; bases with no gene match: 9. From germline, CDR1 is MNHNY and CDR2 SVGAGI (reference sequence). The CDR3 length is 16 residues.

As for this clone: The junction shows a germline mismatch at one end, possibly a read error. The rearrangement links TRBV28 to TRBJ1-5, with 8 bases aligning to TRBD1. This CDR3 contains 14 residues. CDR1 is MDHEN and CDR2 is SYDVKM in the germline V gene. The CDR3 sequence is CASSFRGPNPPQHF. For the CDR3, the DNA is TGTGCCAGCAGCTTCAGGGGGCCGAATCCGCCCCAGCATTTT.

The gene calls are TRBV5-6 and TRBJ1-1; tentative D call: TRBD1 (6 bases). Germline lookup yields CDR1 SGHDT and CDR2 YYEEEE. This CDR3 has 15 amino acids. V lost 2 bases, J lost 3 bases, and 14 bases lay in between. CDR3 sequence reads: CASSFRQVLDTEAFF. As DNA, the CDR3 is TGTGCCAGCAGCTTTAGACAGGTCCTAGACACTGAAGCTTTCTTT.

The chain is built from TRBV2 and TRBJ1-1, with 9 positions matching TRBD1. With 8 bases clipped from V and 5 bases from J, the junction kept 9 bases outside the gene matches. This CDR3 is built from 14 residues. Germline assignment: CDR1 SNHLY and CDR2 FYNNEI. Here the CDR3 DNA reads TGTGCCAGCTGGGACAGGGATATAAGGACTGAAGCTTTCTTT. It yields the protein CASWDRDIRTEAFF.

The chain has TRBV6-5 and TRBJ1-1; TRBD1 matches at 8 bases. Trimming cost V 7 bases and J 3 bases; bases outside gene matches: 7. The CDR3 runs to 14 residues. The germline CDR1 and CDR2 sequences are MNHEY and SVGAGI. The DNA of the CDR3 is TGTGCCAGCACCACTAGGACAGGGTACACTGAAGCTTTCTTT. This sequence encodes CASTTRTGYTEAFF.

This chain uses TRBV5-1 with TRBJ2-7; D perhaps matches TRBD1 (6 bases). The CDR3 runs 13 residues. Trimming removed 0 bases at V and 3 bases at J, with 7 bases between. CDR1 SGHRS and CDR2 YFSETQ come from the germline V gene. CDR3 nucleotide sequence: TGCGCCAGCAGCTTGGAAGGGGGCTACGAGCAGTACTTC. This sequence encodes CASSLEGGYEQYF.

The chain carries TRBV7-2 and TRBJ2-7, with D possibly matching TRBD1 (6 bases). Germline V gives CDR1 SGHTA, CDR2 FQGNSA. Trimming took 5 bases from V and 0 from J, leaving 11 bases between them. The CDR3 is 14 amino acids. CDR3: CASSDTGSSYEQYF. CDR3 DNA: TGTGCCAGCAGCGATACAGGGAGCTCCTACGAGCAGTACTTC.

The rearrangement links TRBV5-8 to TRBJ1-1; D might be TRBD1 (5 bases). V was clipped by 4 bases and J by 11 bases, with 12 bases between them. CDR1 and CDR2 (germline): SGHTS, YDEGEE. There are 11 residues in the CDR3. In DNA, the CDR3 is TGTGCCAGCAGCCCCCTACAGGAGGCTTTCTTT. This codes for CASSPLQEAFF.

The chain employs TRBV27 and TRBJ1-1; D ambiguous. This CDR3 is 14 amino acids long. V was pared by 3 bases and J by 1 base, with 9 bases between. Germline assignment: CDR1 MNHEY and CDR2 SMNVEV (reference sequence). The CDR3 DNA reads TGTGCCAGCAGTTTCTCGGGAAAGAACACTGAAGCTTTCTTT. This sequence encodes CASSFSGKNTEAFF.